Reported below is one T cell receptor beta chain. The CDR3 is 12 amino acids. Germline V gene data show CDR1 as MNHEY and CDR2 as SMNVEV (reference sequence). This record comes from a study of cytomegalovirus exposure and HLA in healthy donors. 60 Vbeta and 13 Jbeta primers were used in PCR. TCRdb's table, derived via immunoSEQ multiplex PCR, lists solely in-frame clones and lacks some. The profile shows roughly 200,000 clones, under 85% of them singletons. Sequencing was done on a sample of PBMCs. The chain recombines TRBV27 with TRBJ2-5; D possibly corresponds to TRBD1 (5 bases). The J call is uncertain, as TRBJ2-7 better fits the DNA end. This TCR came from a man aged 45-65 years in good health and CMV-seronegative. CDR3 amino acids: CASSFLGLEQYF. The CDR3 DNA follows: TGTGCCAGCAGTTTTTTGGGGCTCGAGCAGTACTTC.